This entry lists 17 T cell receptor beta chains sequenced from one sample in a study of T-cell memory formation after mild COVID-19. Using its own MiXCR run on the 5' RACE reads, TCRdb lists one record per CDR3 protein. Of 250,000 to 350,000 distinct CDR3 sequences listed, 15% to 20% are singletons. Sequenced: PBMCs or a T cell subset sorted from them (not recorded which). These TCRs come from a young man who had mild COVID-19 (a few samples of this study predate the infection). Cell type and time point are not known.

J is TRBJ2-1 and V is TRBV3-1; 13 bases map to TRBD2. Trimming took 4 bases from V and 5 from J; bases not matched to a gene: 2. This CDR3 is built from 15 residues. Looked up from germline, CDR1 is LGHDT and CDR2 is YNNKEL (reference sequence). The CDR3 DNA follows: TGTGCCAGCAGCCGGGGACTAGCGGGGCACAATGAGCAGTTCTTC. Translating gives CASSRGLAGHNEQFF.

The chain links TRBV9 to TRBJ2-5; maybe TRBD1 (5 bases). This CDR3 comprises 14 residues. Trimming left V 2 bases short and J 2 bases short, with 10 bases between. The germline V gene has CDR1 SGDLS and CDR2 YYNGEE. In DNA, the CDR3 is TGTGCCAGCAGCGTGGGCAGGGATCAAGAGACCCAGTACTTC. Translation: CASSVGRDQETQYF. Drawing the rest from reference TRBV9 and TRBJ2-5, the complete variable domain is DSGVTQTPKHLITATGQRVTLRCSPRSGDLSVYWYQQSLDQGLQFLIQYYNGEERAKGNILERFSAQQFPDLHSELNLSSLELGDSALYFCASSVGRDQETQYFGPGTRLLVL.

The table lists this clonotype with a few counts. The J gene is TRBJ2-7, the V gene TRBV6-5, with 9 bases identical to TRBD2. The CDR3 runs to 14 residues. Per germline, CDR1 MNHEY and CDR2 SVGAGI. Trimming took 2 bases from V and 3 from J; bases not matched to a gene: 2. CDR3 protein: CASSYGGGVYEQYF. The CDR3 DNA is TGTGCCAGCAGTTACGGCGGGGGGGTCTACGAGCAGTACTTC.

Many counts were recorded for this clonotype. The rearrangement joins TRBV4-3 to TRBJ2-1, with TRBD2 identical over 11 bases. The germline CDR1 and CDR2 sequences are LGHNA and YSLEER. The V segment lost 2 bases and the J segment 9 bases; nucleotides outside the gene matches: 6. CDR3 length equals 15 residues. CDR3 nucleotides: TGCGCCAGCAGCCAAAGTAGCGGGGGGGCCGGTGAGCAGTTCTTC. It translates to CASSQSSGGAGEQFF.

The chain couples TRBV4-1 to TRBJ2-5; D is perhaps TRBD1 (6 bases). V lost 1 base to trimming and J lost 5 bases, with 11 bases between them. Germline V CDR1 and CDR2: MGHRA, YSYEKL. The CDR3 sequence is 14 residues long. CDR3 sequence: CASSQGGLGETQYF. CDR3 DNA sequence: TGCGCCAGCAGCCAAGGGGGGCTCGGCGAGACCCAGTACTTC.

This clonotype was observed a handful of times. This rearrangement joins TRBV28 to TRBJ1-3; D is uncertain. V was pared by 4 bases and J by 1 base, with 8 bases between. Germline CDR1 reads MDHEN; CDR2 reads SYDVKM. CDR3 length equals 14 residues. CDR3 nucleotide sequence: TGTGCCAGCAGTTCCGCGGGGTCTGGAAACACCATATATTTT. Its protein is CASSSAGSGNTIYF.

The chain joins TRBV4-3 to TRBJ2-5; the D is unclear. V lost 4 bases, J lost 5 bases, and 11 bases lay in between. This CDR3 has 13 residues. Germline values: CDR1 LGHNA, CDR2 YSLEER. In DNA form, the CDR3 reads TGCGCCAGCAGCCTTCTATTGAGGGAGACCCAGTACTTC. It codes for CASSLLLRETQYF.

This clonotype came up a few times. The CDR3 nucleotides are TGTGCCAGTAGTCCCAATTCCGCCTACGAGCAGTACTTC. This codes for CASSPNSAYEQYF. The V call is TRBV19, the J call TRBJ2-7; no firm D call. The CDR3 is made up of 13 amino acids. Trimming pared 5 bases from V and 2 bases from J, leaving 10 bases between. Germline V gene data show CDR1 as LNHDA and CDR2 as SQIVND (reference sequence).

This clonotype has only a few counts. The J gene is TRBJ2-1, the V gene TRBV3-1; no firm D call. The CDR3 totals 12 residues. Trimming removed 3 bases from V and 9 bases from J, with 9 bases in between. The germline V gene has CDR1 LGHDT and CDR2 YNNKEL (reference sequence). CDR3 amino acids: CASSQPLSEQFF. In nucleotides, the CDR3 is TGTGCCAGCAGCCAGCCTTTAAGTGAGCAGTTCTTC.

In this sample, this clonotype turned up many times. The rearrangement links TRBV5-6 to TRBJ2-1, with 10 bases that match TRBD2. The ends lost 0 bases at V and 7 bases at J; junction bases unmatched: 4. Germline V gene data show CDR1 as SGHDT and CDR2 as YYEEEE. CDR3 length: 15 amino acids. CDR3 in DNA: TGTGCCAGCAGCTTGGCTCCTAGCGGGGGAAATGAGCAGTTCTTC. This codes for CASSLAPSGGNEQFF.

The gene calls are TRBV30 and TRBJ2-5; D may match TRBD1 or TRBD2 (5 bases each). CDR1 and CDR2 (germline): GTSNPN, SVGIG (reference sequence). The CDR3 length is 12 residues. Deletions cut 4 bases from V and 5 bases from J, with 11 bases between. The CDR3 loop reads CAWTLGDETQYF. The CDR3 DNA sequence: TGTGCCTGGACTTTGGGGGACGAGACCCAGTACTTC. Complete variable domain (other parts from reference TRBV30 and TRBJ2-5): SQTIHQWPATLVQPVGSPLSLECTVEGTSNPNLYWYRQAAGRGLQLLFYSVGIGQISSEVPQNLSASRPQDRQFILSSKKLLLSDSGFYLCAWTLGDETQYFGPGTRLLVL.

There are a few counts of this clonotype. V and J are TRBV1 and TRBJ2-1; the D call in the table, TRBD2, was not verified against the DNA. TRBV1 is reported as a pseudogene. This CDR3 has 15 amino acids. The CDR3 protein is CTSSHLGLAGFEQFF. The CDR3 nucleotides read TGCACCAGCAGCCACCTGGGACTAGCGGGGTTTGAGCAGTTCTTC.

The V gene is TRBV27, the J gene TRBJ2-5; 7 positions agree with TRBD1. This CDR3 has 13 residues. The V segment lost 5 bases and the J segment 2 bases; nucleotides outside the gene matches: 2. The germline V gene has CDR1 MNHEY and CDR2 SMNVEV (reference sequence). DNA for the CDR3: TGTGCCAGCAGTATCAGGGGGCAAGAGACCCAGTACTTC. Translated, it gives CASSIRGQETQYF.

The table lists this clonotype with a few counts. The chain joins TRBV7-3 to TRBJ1-1; D might be TRBD1 (5 bases). The CDR3 loop spans 13 amino acids. The germline gives CDR1 SGHTA, CDR2 FQGTGA. Deletions cut 5 bases from V and 10 bases from J, with 17 bases between. The CDR3 DNA reads as TGTGCCAGCAGCCCCAACCCCAGGGCAGGAGCTTTCTTT. It specifies CASSPNPRAGAFF.

The rearrangement links TRBV7-2 to TRBJ2-3; perhaps TRBD2 as D (6 bases). Trimming pared 4 bases from V and 2 bases from J, leaving 10 bases between. This CDR3 is 14 amino acids long. The germline gives CDR1 SGHTA, CDR2 FQGNSA. Written as DNA, the CDR3 is TGTGCCAGCAGCTCCCGGGGGTTCACAGATACGCAGTATTTT. The encoded protein is CASSSRGFTDTQYF.

This clonotype was counted many times. The chain is built from TRBV5-6 and TRBJ2-6; D uncertain. This CDR3 contains 15 residues. V lost 5 bases, J lost 0 bases, and 9 bases lay in between. Germline CDR1 reads SGHDT; CDR2 reads YYEEEE. As DNA, the CDR3 is TGTGCCAGCAGAATTGGGCTCTCTGGGGCCAACGTCCTGACTTTC. Its translation: CASRIGLSGANVLTF.

This chain connects TRBV11-1 to TRBJ2-6, with D possibly TRBD2 on 7 matching bases. Germline loops: CDR1 SGHAT, CDR2 FQDESV (reference sequence). Deletions cut 2 bases from V and 2 bases from J, with 10 bases between. This CDR3 is 16 amino acids long. As DNA, the CDR3 is TGTGCCAGCAGCTTATGGGGGGGGCCTGGGGCCAACGTCCTGACTTTC. Its protein is CASSLWGGPGANVLTF.